This T cell receptor beta chain emerged from a study of shared clonotypes between healthy human individuals. Sequenced by immunoSEQ multiplex PCR; TCRdb stores in-frame clones only, minus some. The repertoire holds about 510,000 clones, with 79% as singletons. This clone was seen only a few times. This TCR was recovered from a woman in her 40s in good health. Some clones in this sample may be carry-over from other donors' samples. Sequenced input: PBMCs.

The CDR3 loop is CASSYAGQAYNEQFF. CDR3 in DNA: TGTGCCAGCAGTTACGCTGGACAGGCCTACAATGAGCAGTTCTTC. The chain joins TRBV6-5 to TRBJ2-1; 7 nucleotides line up with TRBD1. The junction had 3 bases not matched to a gene; V was cut back by 2 bases and J by 2 bases. The CDR3 is made up of 15 amino acids. Germline CDR1 reads MNHEY; CDR2 reads SVGAGI.